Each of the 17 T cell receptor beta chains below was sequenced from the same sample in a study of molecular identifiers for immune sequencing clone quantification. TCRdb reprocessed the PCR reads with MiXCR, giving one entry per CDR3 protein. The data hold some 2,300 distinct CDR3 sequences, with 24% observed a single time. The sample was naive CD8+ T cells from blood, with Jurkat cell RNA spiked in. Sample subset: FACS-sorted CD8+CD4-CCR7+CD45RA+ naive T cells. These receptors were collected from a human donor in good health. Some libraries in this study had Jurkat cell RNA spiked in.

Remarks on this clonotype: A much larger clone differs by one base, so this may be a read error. The CDR3 sequence: CASSLGQGGGELCF. For the CDR3, the DNA is TGTGCCAGCAGCTTAGGACAGGGAGGTGGGGAGCTGTGTTTT. The chain recombines TRBV7-8 with TRBJ2-2; D may be TRBD1 (7 bases). The CDR3 consists of 14 residues. The germline V gene has CDR1 SGHVS and CDR2 FQNEAQ.

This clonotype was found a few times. The CDR3, as DNA: TGTGCCAGCAGTTATGCGGGTTGGGTCTATGGCTACACCTTC. Amino acids: CASSYAGWVYGYTF. The chain carries TRBV6-5 and TRBJ1-2, with D unclear. Germline values: CDR1 MNHEY, CDR2 SVGAGI. V lost 3 bases to trimming and J lost 4 bases, with 12 bases between them. This CDR3 contains 14 residues.

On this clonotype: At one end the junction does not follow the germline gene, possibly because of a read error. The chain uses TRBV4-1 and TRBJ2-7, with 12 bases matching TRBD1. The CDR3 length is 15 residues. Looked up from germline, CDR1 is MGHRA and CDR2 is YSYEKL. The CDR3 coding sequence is TGCGCCAGCGGCCAAACCGGGACAGGGGGCGGTGGGCAATACTTC. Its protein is CASGQTGTGGGGQYF.

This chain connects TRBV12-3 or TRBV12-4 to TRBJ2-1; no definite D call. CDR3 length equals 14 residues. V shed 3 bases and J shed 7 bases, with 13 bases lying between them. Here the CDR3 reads CASSLGFVGNEQFF. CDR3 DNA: TGTGCCAGCAGTTTGGGGTTCGTAGGGAATGAGCAGTTCTTC.

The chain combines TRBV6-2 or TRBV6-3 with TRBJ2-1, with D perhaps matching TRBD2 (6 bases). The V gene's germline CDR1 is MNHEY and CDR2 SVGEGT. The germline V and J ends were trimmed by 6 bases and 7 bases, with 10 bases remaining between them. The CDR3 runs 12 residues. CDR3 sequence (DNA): TGTGCCAGCAGCGACCGGGGGAATGAGCAGTTCTTC. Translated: CASSDRGNEQFF.

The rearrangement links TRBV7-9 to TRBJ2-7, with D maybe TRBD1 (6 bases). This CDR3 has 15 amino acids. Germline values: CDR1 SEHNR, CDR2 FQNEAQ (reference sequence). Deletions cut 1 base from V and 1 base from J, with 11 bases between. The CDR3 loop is CASSLEQGRSYEQYF. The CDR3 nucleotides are TGTGCCAGCAGCTTAGAACAGGGAAGGTCCTACGAGCAGTACTTC. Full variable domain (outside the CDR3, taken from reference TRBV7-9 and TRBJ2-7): DTGVSQNPRHKITKRGQNVTFRCDPISEHNRLYWYRQTLGQGPEFLTYFQNEAQLEKSRLLSDRFSAERPKGSFSTLEIQRTEQGDSAMYLCASSLEQGRSYEQYFGPGTRLTVT.

The CDR3 is CASSVTPPDTQYF. The CDR3 DNA sequence: TGTGCCAGCAGCGTAACCCCCCCAGATACGCAGTATTTT. V usage is TRBV9 and J usage is TRBJ2-3; D is undetermined. The CDR3 length is 13 residues. The germline V gene encodes CDR1 SGDLS and CDR2 YYNGEE. V was cut by 1 base and J by 4 bases, with 7 bases left in between.

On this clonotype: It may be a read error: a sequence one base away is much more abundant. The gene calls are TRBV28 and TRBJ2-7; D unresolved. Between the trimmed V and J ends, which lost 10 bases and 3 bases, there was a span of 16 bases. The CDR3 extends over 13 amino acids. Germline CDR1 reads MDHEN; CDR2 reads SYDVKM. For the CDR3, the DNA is TGTGCCAACAGCCAACCACTGAACTACGAGCAGTACTTC. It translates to CANSQPLNYEQYF.

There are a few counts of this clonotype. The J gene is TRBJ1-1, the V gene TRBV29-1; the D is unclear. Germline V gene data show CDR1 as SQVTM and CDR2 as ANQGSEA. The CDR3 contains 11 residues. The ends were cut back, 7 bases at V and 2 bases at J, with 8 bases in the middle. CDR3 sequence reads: CSATLNTEAFF. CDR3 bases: TGCAGCGCGACCCTTAACACTGAAGCTTTCTTT.

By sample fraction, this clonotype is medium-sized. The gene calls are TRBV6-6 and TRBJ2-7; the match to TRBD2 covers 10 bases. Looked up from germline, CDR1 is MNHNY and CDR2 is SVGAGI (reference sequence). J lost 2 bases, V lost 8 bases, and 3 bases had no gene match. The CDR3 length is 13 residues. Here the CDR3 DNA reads TGTGCCAGCGGACTAGCGGCCGCCTACGAGCAGTACTTC. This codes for CASGLAAAYEQYF.

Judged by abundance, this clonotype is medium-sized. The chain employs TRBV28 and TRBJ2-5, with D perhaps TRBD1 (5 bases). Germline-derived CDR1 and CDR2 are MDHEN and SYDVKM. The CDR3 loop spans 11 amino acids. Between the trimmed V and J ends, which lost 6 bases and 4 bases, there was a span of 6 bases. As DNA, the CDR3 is TGTGCCAGCAGAACAGGAGAGACCCAGTACTTC. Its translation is CASRTGETQYF.

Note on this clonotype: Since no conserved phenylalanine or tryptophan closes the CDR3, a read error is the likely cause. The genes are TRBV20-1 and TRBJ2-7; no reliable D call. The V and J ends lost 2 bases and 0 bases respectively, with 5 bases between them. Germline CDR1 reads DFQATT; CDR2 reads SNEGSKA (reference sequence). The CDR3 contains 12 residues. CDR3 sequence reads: CSARRYSYEQYL. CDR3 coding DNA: TGCAGTGCTAGACGGTACTCCTACGAGCAGTACCTC.

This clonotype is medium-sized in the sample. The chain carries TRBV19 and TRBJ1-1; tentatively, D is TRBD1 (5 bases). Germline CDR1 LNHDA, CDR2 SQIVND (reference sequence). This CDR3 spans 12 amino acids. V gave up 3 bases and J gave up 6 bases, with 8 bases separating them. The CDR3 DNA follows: TGTGCCAGTAGTATCTGGGGGGCTGAAGCTTTCTTT. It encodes CASSIWGAEAFF. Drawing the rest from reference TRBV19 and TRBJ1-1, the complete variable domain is DGGITQSPKYLFRKEGQNVTLSCEQNLNHDAMYWYRQDPGQGLRLIYYSQIVNDFQKGDIAEGYSVSREKKESFPLTVTSAQKNPTAFYLCASSIWGAEAFFGQGTRLTVV.

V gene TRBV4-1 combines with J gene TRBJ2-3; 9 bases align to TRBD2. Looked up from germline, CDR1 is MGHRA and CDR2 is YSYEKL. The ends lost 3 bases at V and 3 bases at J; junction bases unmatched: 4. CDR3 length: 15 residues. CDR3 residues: CASSQSGLATDTQYF. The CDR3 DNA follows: TGCGCCAGCAGCCAGAGCGGACTAGCGACAGATACGCAGTATTTT.

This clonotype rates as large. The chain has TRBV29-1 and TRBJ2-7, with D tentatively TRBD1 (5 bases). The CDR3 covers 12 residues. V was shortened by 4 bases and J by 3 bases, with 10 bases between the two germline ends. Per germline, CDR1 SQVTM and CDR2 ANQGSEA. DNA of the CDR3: TGCAGCGTTGGGCAGGGTGGCTACGAGCAGTACTTC. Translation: CSVGQGGYEQYF.

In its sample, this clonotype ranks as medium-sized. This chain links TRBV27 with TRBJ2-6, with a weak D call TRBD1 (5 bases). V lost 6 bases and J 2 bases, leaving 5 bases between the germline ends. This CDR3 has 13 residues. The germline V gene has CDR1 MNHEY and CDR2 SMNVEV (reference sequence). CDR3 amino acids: CASRGPGANVLTF. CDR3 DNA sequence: TGTGCCAGCAGGGGGCCTGGGGCCAACGTCCTGACTTTC.

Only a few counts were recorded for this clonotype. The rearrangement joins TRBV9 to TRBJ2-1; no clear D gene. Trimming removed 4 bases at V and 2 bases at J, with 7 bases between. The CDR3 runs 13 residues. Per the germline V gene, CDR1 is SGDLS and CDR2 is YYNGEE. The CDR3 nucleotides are TGTGCCAGCAGCCCGCCCGCCTACAATGAGCAGTTCTTC. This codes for CASSPPAYNEQFF.